The 31 T cell receptor beta chains presented below share a single source sample, sequenced in a study of blood T cell repertoires in COVID-19. Using immunoSEQ multiplex PCR, the repertoire was profiled, and TCRdb retains in-frame clones only, with some absent. Of 200,000 to 250,000 clones detected, approximately 80% appear once; the ten largest clones hold under 2%. The source material was PBMCs or T cells enriched from blood (not recorded which). Receptor source: a man aged 60 to 69 who had recovered from COVID-19.

This clone has just one count. The V call is TRBV3-1 (or the pseudogene TRBV3-2), the J call TRBJ2-5, with D tentatively TRBD2 (6 bases). Germline V lookup: CDR1 LGHDT, CDR2 YNNKEL (reference sequence). The CDR3 sequence is 16 residues long. V lost 1 base, J lost 5 bases, and 17 bases lay in between. CDR3 residues: CASSQVNLYGGETQYF. As DNA, the CDR3 is TGTGCCAGCAGCCAAGTCAACTTGTATGGAGGGGAGACCCAGTACTTC.

The chain is built from TRBV24-1 and TRBJ2-3; D unclear. V shed 3 bases and J shed 1 base, with 7 bases lying between them. Germline CDR1 reads KGHDR; CDR2 reads SFDVKD. The CDR3 has 14 amino acids. In DNA form, the CDR3 reads TGTGCCACCAGTGATGTAGTTGGCACAGATACGCAGTATTTT. This gives the protein CATSDVVGTDTQYF.

The chain joins TRBV6-5 to TRBJ1-3, with D perhaps matching TRBD1 (5 bases). Deletions cut 9 bases from V and 4 bases from J, with 19 bases between. Germline V gene data show CDR1 as MNHEY and CDR2 as SVGAGI. The CDR3 totals 15 residues. The CDR3 region has the DNA TGTGCCAGTCAGCTATCGGGGGACCCCGGAAACACCATATATTTT. This translates into CASQLSGDPGNTIYF.

This clone was detected ten times or more. This rearrangement joins TRBV5-1 to TRBJ1-1, with D possibly matching TRBD1 (6 bases). Trimming removed 0 bases from V and 5 bases from J, with 8 bases in between. Germline assignment: CDR1 SGHRS and CDR2 YFSETQ. The CDR3 has 13 residues. The CDR3 bases are TGCGCCAGCAGCTTGGCCGACAGGACTGAAGCTTTCTTT. It encodes CASSLADRTEAFF.

The chain has TRBV5-1 and TRBJ2-5, with D maybe TRBD2 (6 bases). Between the trimmed V and J ends, which lost 4 bases and 2 bases, there was a span of 12 bases. In germline, CDR1 is SGHRS, CDR2 YFSETQ. This CDR3 has 14 residues. This CDR3 is CASSHIAAQETQYF. DNA for the CDR3: TGCGCCAGCAGCCATATAGCGGCTCAAGAGACCCAGTACTTC.

This clone has just a few counts. The chain links TRBV19 to TRBJ2-6; 8 positions match TRBD2. The CDR3 covers 14 residues. Trimming at V came to 8 bases and at J to 2 bases, leaving 2 bases not matched to a gene. Germline V gene sequence: CDR1 LNHDA, CDR2 SQIVND (reference sequence). The chain's CDR3 is CASRGGTGANVLTF. CDR3 coding DNA: TGTGCCAGTCGGGGGGGAACTGGGGCCAACGTCCTGACTTTC.

V gene TRBV11-2 combines with J gene TRBJ1-5; no reliable D call. The CDR3 has 15 amino acids. Trimming stripped 5 bases from V and 0 bases from J, with 11 bases between. Germline CDR1 SGHAT, CDR2 FQNNGV. CDR3 protein: CASSRGGNSNQPQHF. As DNA, the CDR3 is TGTGCCAGCAGCCGAGGCGGTAATAGCAATCAGCCCCAGCATTTT.

J is TRBJ1-1 and V is TRBV7-2; the D is unclear. The CDR3 is made up of 16 amino acids. In germline, CDR1 is SGHTA, CDR2 FQGNSA. The germline V and J ends were trimmed by 2 bases and 0 bases, with 13 bases remaining between them. The CDR3: CASSLTLSTVNTEAFF. CDR3 in DNA: TGTGCCAGCAGCTTAACTTTATCCACAGTGAACACTGAAGCTTTCTTT. The variable domain in full, with the rest retrieved from reference TRBV7-2 and TRBJ1-1, is GAGVSQSPSNKVTEKGKDVELRCDPISGHTALYWYRQSLGQGLEFLIYFQGNSAPDKSGLPSDRFSAERTGGSVSTLTIQRTQQEDSAVYLCASSLTLSTVNTEAFFGQGTRLTVV.

The J gene is TRBJ2-2, the V gene TRBV10-3; D possibly corresponds to TRBD1 (6 bases). The CDR3 is 13 residues long. The germline V gene encodes CDR1 ENHRY and CDR2 SYGVKD. V lost 8 bases, J lost 8 bases, and 15 bases lay in between. The CDR3 spells CAIGRQVGGELFF. The CDR3, as DNA: TGTGCCATCGGGCGACAGGTGGGGGGGGAGCTGTTTTTT.

The rearrangement uses TRBV5-6 and TRBJ1-5, with 9 bases that match TRBD1. Germline assignment: CDR1 SGHDT and CDR2 YYEEEE. CDR3 length: 15 residues. Trimming removed 0 bases from V and 7 bases from J; junction bases left unmatched: 5. CDR3 protein: CASSLAGTGRQPQHF. CDR3 in DNA: TGTGCCAGCAGCTTGGCCGGGACAGGGAGGCAGCCCCAGCATTTT.

The chain couples TRBV11-2 to TRBJ1-2; D might be TRBD1 (6 bases). Germline assignment: CDR1 SGHAT and CDR2 FQNNGV. This CDR3 has 14 residues. With 4 bases removed from V and 5 bases from J, the gap between germline ends came to 14 bases. The CDR3 nucleotides read TGTGCCAGCAGCTCCAGGGGTTGGTGGTATGGCTACACCTTC. This encodes CASSSRGWWYGYTF.

The gene calls are TRBV20-1 and TRBJ2-5; 9 bases align to TRBD2. The CDR3 contains 14 residues. The V and J ends lost 3 bases and 0 bases, in that order; junction bases with no gene match: 2. The germline gives CDR1 DFQATT, CDR2 SNEGSKA (reference sequence). The CDR3 sequence: CSASLAGYQETQYF. In nucleotides, the CDR3 is TGCAGTGCTAGTCTAGCGGGGTACCAAGAGACCCAGTACTTC.

The sample holds a few counts of this clone. This chain joins TRBV7-3 and TRBJ2-3, with 8 positions matching TRBD2. With V trimmed by 2 bases and J by 4 bases, 5 bases remained unmatched. Germline V gives CDR1 SGHTA, CDR2 FQGTGA. This CDR3 is 15 amino acids long. The CDR3 bases are TGTGCCAGCAGCTTATCCGGGGGGGCGTCAGATACGCAGTATTTT. It specifies CASSLSGGASDTQYF.

This chain uses TRBV19 with TRBJ2-1, with a tentative D call TRBD1 (6 bases). Germline V gene data show CDR1 as LNHDA and CDR2 as SQIVND (reference sequence). The V end lost 6 bases, the J end lost 8 bases, and 11 bases lay between the germline ends. The CDR3 loop spans 12 amino acids. CDR3 in amino acids: CASRGAGDEQFF. The CDR3 region has the DNA TGTGCCAGTAGGGGGGCTGGCGATGAGCAGTTCTTC.

This chain connects TRBV7-2 to TRBJ2-1; 9 positions match TRBD2. Trimming at V came to 1 base and at J to 4 bases, leaving 2 bases not matched to a gene. This CDR3 contains 15 residues. Per the germline V gene, CDR1 is SGHTA and CDR2 is FQGNSA. The CDR3 is CASSLVAGAYNEQFF. DNA of the CDR3: TGTGCCAGCAGCTTAGTAGCGGGGGCATACAATGAGCAGTTCTTC.

This clone was counted a single time. The chain employs TRBV5-4 and TRBJ2-7, with D possibly TRBD1 on 6 matching bases. Germline CDR1 reads SGHNT; CDR2 reads YYREEE (reference sequence). V was shortened by 4 bases and J by 0 bases, with 11 bases between the two germline ends. The CDR3 has 14 residues. The CDR3 loop is CASSVDRSSYEQYF. The DNA for the CDR3 is TGTGCCAGCAGCGTAGACAGGAGCTCCTACGAGCAGTACTTC.

This clone was seen just once. Germline and junction disagree at one end, which may indicate a read error. The rearrangement links TRBV25-1 to TRBJ1-1; the D is unclear. The CDR3 is 14 residues long. Germline V gene data show CDR1 as MGHDK and CDR2 as SYGVNS. The CDR3 region is CAGRNPQMNTEAFF. The CDR3 DNA follows: TGTGCCGGCAGAAATCCACAAATGAACACTGAAGCTTTCTTT.

The chain recombines TRBV2 with TRBJ2-1; D is ambiguous. There are 15 residues in the CDR3. V gave up 2 bases and J gave up 0 bases, with 8 bases separating them. From germline, CDR1 is SNHLY and CDR2 FYNNEI. The CDR3 sequence: CASSESSISYNEQFF. In DNA form, the CDR3 reads TGTGCCAGCAGTGAATCGAGTATCTCCTACAATGAGCAGTTCTTC.

Only a few counts were recorded for this clone. The chain joins TRBV19 to TRBJ2-7; 11 positions agree with TRBD2. V lost 6 bases to trimming and J lost 7 bases; unmatched junction nucleotides: 8. CDR3 length: 14 amino acids. Germline loops: CDR1 LNHDA, CDR2 SQIVND (reference sequence). CDR3 DNA sequence: TGTGCCAGTAGCCCGGGACTAGCGGCTCGGGAGCAGTACTTC. Encoded protein: CASSPGLAAREQYF.

The chain combines TRBV10-3 with TRBJ2-5, with D perhaps matching TRBD1 (5 bases). Trimming took off 3 bases at V and 3 bases at J, with 5 bases between the two ends. The germline gives CDR1 ENHRY, CDR2 SYGVKD. The CDR3 is 12 residues long. The CDR3 DNA reads TGTGCCATCAGTGAACAGGAAGAGACCCAGTACTTC. Encoded protein: CAISEQEETQYF.

The chain has TRBV5-1 and TRBJ2-3; TRBD2 matches at 10 bases. The CDR3 length is 17 residues. Germline trimming cut 1 base from V and 0 bases from J; bases unmatched to any gene: 5. Germline assignment: CDR1 SGHRS and CDR2 YFSETQ. The CDR3 protein is CASSLWASGGSTDTQYF. Written as DNA, the CDR3 is TGCGCCAGCAGCTTGTGGGCTAGCGGGGGTAGCACAGATACGCAGTATTTT.

The chain joins TRBV7-9 to TRBJ1-6, with TRBD1 identical over 11 bases. The CDR3 extends over 15 amino acids. After removal of 1 base from V and 9 bases from J, the junction contained 2 bases not matched to a gene. Germline V gene data show CDR1 as SEHNR and CDR2 as FQNEAQ (reference sequence). The CDR3 DNA follows: TGTGCCAGCAGCTTAGTCGGGACAGGGGGTTCACCCCTCCACTTT. Translation: CASSLVGTGGSPLHF.

V and J are TRBV21-1 and TRBJ2-7; TRBD2, as called in the table, went unchecked against the DNA. TRBV21-1 is a recognized pseudogene. The CDR3 covers 15 residues. The CDR3 bases are TGTGCCAGCAGCAAAATACTAGCGGTCCTATACGAGCAGTACTTC. The encoded protein is CASSKILAVLYEQYF.

The rearrangement joins TRBV6-2 or TRBV6-3 to TRBJ2-3, with 7 positions matching TRBD1. The CDR3 contains 14 residues. Germline V gene sequence: CDR1 MNHEY, CDR2 SVGEGT. The J segment lost 4 bases and the V segment lost 1 base, leaving 2 bases of the junction unmatched. Here the CDR3 DNA reads TGTGCCAGCAGTTACTTCGACAGGGCAGATACGCAGTATTTT. Protein sequence: CASSYFDRADTQYF.

The CDR3 DNA is TGTGCCAGCTCAAAATACAGGGGGCAGCAAGAGACCCAGTACTTC. Translation: CASSKYRGQQETQYF. The chain links TRBV18 to TRBJ2-5; 9 bases map to TRBD1. Looked up from germline, CDR1 is KGHSH and CDR2 is LQKENI. V trimming: 5 bases; J trimming: 2 bases; junction bases outside the gene matches: 6. The CDR3 sequence is 15 residues long.

The rearrangement joins TRBV4-1 to TRBJ2-2; 7 bases map to TRBD1. Germline CDR1 reads MGHRA; CDR2 reads YSYEKL. V was pared by 0 bases and J by 4 bases, with 5 bases of the junction left unmatched. CDR3 length equals 16 residues. The CDR3: CASSQDGAGGTGELFF. The CDR3 coding sequence is TGCGCCAGCAGCCAAGATGGGGCAGGGGGCACCGGGGAGCTGTTTTTT.

The chain joins TRBV6-1 to TRBJ1-6, with a possible D match to TRBD1 (6 bases). Germline CDR1 reads MNHNS; CDR2 reads SASEGT. CDR3 length: 15 residues. The ends were cut back, 2 bases at V and 2 bases at J, with 7 bases in the middle. CDR3 nucleotide sequence: TGTGCCAGCAGTGAAAACAGGGCCTATAATTCACCCCTCCACTTT. This codes for CASSENRAYNSPLHF.

This clone was picked up one time. The gene calls are TRBV27 and TRBJ2-3; D not resolved. With 4 bases removed from V and 7 bases from J, the gap between germline ends came to 6 bases. The CDR3 contains 11 residues. CDR1 is MNHEY and CDR2 is SMNVEV in the germline V gene (reference sequence). This CDR3 is CASSSGYTQYF. The CDR3 bases are TGTGCCAGCAGTTCCGGGTATACGCAGTATTTT.

The chain recombines TRBV3-1 (or the pseudogene TRBV3-2) with TRBJ2-7, with TRBD1 identical over 8 bases. The junction had 4 bases not matched to a gene; V was cut back by 1 base and J by 2 bases. The CDR3 runs 15 residues. Germline V gene sequence: CDR1 LGHDT, CDR2 YNNKEL (reference sequence). CDR3 region: CASSQGDRTTYEQYF. CDR3 sequence (DNA): TGTGCCAGCAGCCAAGGGGACAGGACAACCTACGAGCAGTACTTC.

The chain combines TRBV4-2 with TRBJ2-3; 8 positions agree with TRBD2. The trim removed 4 bases at V and 4 bases at J, leaving 7 bases unmatched. Germline-derived CDR1 and CDR2 are LGHNA and YNFKEQ. The CDR3 is made up of 15 amino acids. CDR3 bases: TGTGCCAGCAGCCCGCGGGGGGCCAGGGCAGATACGCAGTATTTT. Protein: CASSPRGARADTQYF.

V is TRBV5-1 and J is TRBJ1-4; D not resolved. Trimming left V 4 bases short and J 5 bases short, with 9 bases between. Germline V gives CDR1 SGHRS, CDR2 YFSETQ. The CDR3 runs 13 residues. Written as DNA, the CDR3 is TGCGCCAGCAGCGAGAGGGAGAATGAAAAACTGTTTTTT. Its translation is CASSERENEKLFF.